This is a list of T cell receptor beta chains from one sample in a study of blood T cell repertoires in COVID-19. Repertoires were generated with immunoSEQ multiplex PCR, while TCRdb's copy carries only in-frame clones and drops some. The data hold approximately 220,000 clones, with 90% observed a single time. Sequencing was carried out using PBMCs or T cells enriched from blood (not recorded which). All receptors derive from a man aged 25-45 years who had been exposed to COVID-19. CDR3s include the opening cysteine and the closing phenylalanine or tryptophan. Each record gives: D gene, J gene, CDR3 length, clone size, V gene, CDR3 DNA, CDR3 protein. The D gene is left open where the match is weak. The size field is filled for only some rows; it gives once, few, many or a size class.

d_gene: .
j_gene: TRBJ2-1
len: 15
abundance: .
v_gene: TRBV6-5
CDR3nt: TGTGCCAGCCGACCCAGGATTGGCCAGGGGAATGAGCAGTTCTTC
CDR3aa: CASRPRIGQGNEQFF

d_gene: TRBD1
j_gene: TRBJ1-5
len: 13
abundance: .
v_gene: TRBV4-1
CDR3nt: TGCGCCAGCAGCCCGACAGGGGATCAGCCCCAGCATTTT
CDR3aa: CASSPTGDQPQHF

d_gene: TRBD1
j_gene: TRBJ2-1
len: 15
abundance: .
v_gene: TRBV5-4
CDR3nt: TGTGCCACTAGTCTTGGACAGGGGACCTACAATGAGCAGTTCTTC
CDR3aa: CATSLGQGTYNEQFF

d_gene: .
j_gene: TRBJ2-1
len: 12
abundance: .
v_gene: TRBV6-5
CDR3nt: TGTGCCAGCAGGCGGGCCTCGGATGAGCAGTTCTTC
CDR3aa: CASRRASDEQFF

d_gene: .
j_gene: TRBJ1-1
len: 14
abundance: .
v_gene: TRBV4-1
CDR3nt: TGCGCCAGCAGCCATACAGGGAATGGCGCTGAAGCTTTCTTT
CDR3aa: CASSHTGNGAEAFF

d_gene: TRBD2
j_gene: TRBJ2-1
len: 15
abundance: .
v_gene: TRBV5-1
CDR3nt: TGCGCCAGCAGCTTAGCGGGGGGCCTCTACAATGAGCAGTTCTTC
CDR3aa: CASSLAGGLYNEQFF

d_gene: TRBD1
j_gene: TRBJ1-4
len: 15
abundance: .
v_gene: TRBV7-9
CDR3nt: TGTGCCAGCAGCCCGTCGGGACAGCAAAATGAAAAACTGTTTTTT
CDR3aa: CASSPSGQQNEKLFF

d_gene: .
j_gene: TRBJ1-2
len: 11
abundance: .
v_gene: TRBV30
CDR3nt: TGTGCCTCCCCAGTTAACTATGGCTACACCTTC
CDR3aa: CASPVNYGYTF

d_gene: .
j_gene: TRBJ2-7
len: 11
abundance: .
v_gene: TRBV5-1
CDR3nt: TGCGCCAGCAGCTTGGGAGGCGAGCAGTACTTC
CDR3aa: CASSLGGEQYF

d_gene: .
j_gene: TRBJ2-2
len: 16
abundance: .
v_gene: TRBV11-2
CDR3nt: TGTGCCAGCAGCTTACGGGCGGGTTCGAACACCGGGGAGCTGTTTTTT
CDR3aa: CASSLRAGSNTGELFF

d_gene: TRBD1
j_gene: TRBJ1-2
len: 12
abundance: few
v_gene: TRBV19
CDR3nt: TGTGCCAGTAGTAGGACAGGGGGTGGCTACACCTTC
CDR3aa: CASSRTGGGYTF